This T cell receptor (beta chain) is from a study of cytomegalovirus exposure and HLA in healthy donors. PCR employed 60 Vbeta and 13 Jbeta primers. Profiling relied on immunoSEQ multiplex PCR, and the TCRdb table lists in-frame clones only, not all of them. Of approximately 120,000 clones listed, about three quarters are singletons. This clone was detected only a few times. At one end, the junction sequence differs from germline, possibly due to a read error. This CDR3 has 13 residues. Germline assignment: CDR1 MNHNS and CDR2 SASEGT. The sample taken for sequencing was PBMCs. V usage is TRBV6-1 and J usage is TRBJ2-3; 9 bases match TRBD1. This TCR was sampled from a woman aged 40 to 55 in good health and CMV-seronegative. CDR3 coding DNA: TGTGCCAGCAGTGCCATCCCCCGGGACAGGGTGAATTTT. This translates into CASSAIPRDRVNF.